This T cell receptor beta chain emerged from a study of response to subunit inactivated influenza vaccine. Remarks on this clonotype: Its antigen is currently unknown.

V was pared by 6 bases and J by 5 bases, with 3 bases of the junction left unmatched. CDR1 and CDR2 (germline): SNHLY, FYNNEI. The CDR3 contains 15 residues. TCRdb itself ran the RT-PCR reads through MiXCR, one entry per CDR3 protein. The data hold fewer than 650,000 distinct CDR3 sequences, with approximately 12% observed a single time. Study-wide findings and caveats: Authors suggested each seasonal influenza vaccination recruits few new T cells.

This TCR came from a man aged 45-65 years who received an inactivated influenza vaccine. The material was PBMCs from blood, obtained about 40 days after vaccination. The chain is built from TRBV2 and TRBJ2-5; TRBD2 aligns across 16 bases. Here the CDR3 DNA reads TGTGCCAGCAGGGGGACTAGCGGGGGGGTTGAGACCCAGTACTTC. It translates to CASRGTSGGVETQYF.